The sequence of this T cell receptor beta chain was determined in a study of CXCR3-negative and CXCR3-positive naive CD8 T cells. The TRB libraries of cDNA were built by UMI-labeled 5' RACE. One entry per CDR3 protein, without DNA, is what TCRdb gives after re-calling the 5' RACE reads. This sample's table has 80,000 to 95,000 distinct CDR3 sequences. Germline assignment: CDR1 WSHSY and CDR2 SAAADI. The CDR3 contains 15 residues. This TCR was sampled from a human donor in good health. Some clones in this sample may be carry-over from other donors' samples. The sample was naive CXCR3- CD8+ T cells from blood. Described subset: CD45RO-CCR7+CD27+CD95- naive CD8+ T cells lacking CXCR3 (TNR3-). This rearrangement joins TRBV10-2 to TRBJ2-4. The chain's CDR3 is CASSEQGYGENIQYF.